This T cell receptor beta chain was obtained from a study of shared clonotypes between healthy human individuals. Overall study findings and caveats: Generation probabilities were higher for clonotypes shared across all four sorted-subset donors than for unshared ones.

Per the germline V gene, CDR1 is MNHNS and CDR2 is SASEGT. The CDR3 extends over 15 amino acids. The ends lost 1 base at V and 7 bases at J; junction bases unmatched: 8. Method: immunoSEQ multiplex PCR; TCRdb's copy keeps in-frame clones and lacks some. The sample has hundreds of thousands of clones; about 96% are singletons. Notes on this clone: Its specificity is unknown.

The clonotype was recovered from a woman in her 30s in good health. Sequencing was carried out using naive CD4+ T cells sorted from blood. The subset: CD45RA+ positively selected. The chain employs TRBV6-1 and TRBJ1-2, with TRBD1 matching 8 bases. The DNA for the CDR3 is TGTGCCAGCAGTGAAGGGGGGCAGGGGGCGCGTGGCTACACCTTC. Translating it yields CASSEGGQGARGYTF.